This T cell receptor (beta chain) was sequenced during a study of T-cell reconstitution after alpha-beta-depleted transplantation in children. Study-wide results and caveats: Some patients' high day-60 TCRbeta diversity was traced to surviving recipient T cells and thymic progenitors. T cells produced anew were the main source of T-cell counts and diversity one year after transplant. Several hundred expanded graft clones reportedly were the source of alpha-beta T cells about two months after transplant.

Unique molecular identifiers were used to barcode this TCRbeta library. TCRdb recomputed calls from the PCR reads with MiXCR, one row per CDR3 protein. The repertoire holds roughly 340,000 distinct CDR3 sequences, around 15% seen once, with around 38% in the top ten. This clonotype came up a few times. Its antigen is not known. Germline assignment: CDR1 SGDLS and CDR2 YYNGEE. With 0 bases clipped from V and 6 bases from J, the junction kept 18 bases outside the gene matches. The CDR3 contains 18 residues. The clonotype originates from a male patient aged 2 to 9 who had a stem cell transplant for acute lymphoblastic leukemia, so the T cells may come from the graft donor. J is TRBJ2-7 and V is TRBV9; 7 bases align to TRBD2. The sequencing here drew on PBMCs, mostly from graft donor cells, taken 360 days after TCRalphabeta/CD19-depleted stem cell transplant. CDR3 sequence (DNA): TGTGCCAGCAGCGTAGCAACTTCTATGGGGGGGAGCAAGTGCGAGCAGTACTTC. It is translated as CASSVATSMGGSKCEQYF.